These T cell receptor beta chains were read from a single sample in a study of blood T cell repertoires in COVID-19. Assay: immunoSEQ multiplex PCR; the TCRdb copy retains only in-frame clones and omits some. The sample holds under 45,000 clones, 85% seen once. The sequenced sample was peripheral blood. All receptors come from a man aged 55 to 69 with active or convalescent COVID-19. The CDR3 runs from the conserved cysteine through the conserved F or W. The order of the fields is D gene, V gene, J gene, clone size, CDR3 protein, CDR3 DNA. The D gene is left open where the match is weak. Expanded clones get a size class; other rows say once, few or many, or leave the size out.

TRBD1,TRBV3-1/TRBV3-2,TRBJ1-2,.,CASSPRGLGYTF,TGTGCCAGCAGCCCCAGGGGGCTTGGCTACACCTTC
TRBD2,TRBV10-2,TRBJ2-3,once,CAAQSLAGGTSTDTQYF,TGCGCCGCCCAATCACTAGCGGGGGGGACTAGCACAGATACGCAGTATTTT
TRBD2,TRBV5-1,TRBJ2-1,once,CASSLGISAGGRDNEQFF,TGCGCCAGCAGCTTGGGAATATCGGCGGGGGGTAGGGACAATGAGCAGTTCTTC
TRBD1,TRBV2,TRBJ1-4,.,CASSHPGQGNEKLFF,TGTGCCAGCAGTCATCCGGGACAGGGGAATGAAAAACTGTTTTTT
TRBD2,TRBV6-5,TRBJ2-1,once,CASRDGLGTYNEQFF,TGTGCCAGCAGGGACGGACTAGGGACTTACAATGAGCAGTTCTTC
.,TRBV5-4,TRBJ1-2,.,CASSRGQRYGYTF,TGTGCCAGCAGTCGAGGACAGAGATATGGCTACACCTTC
TRBD2,TRBV9,TRBJ2-3,.,CASSFSGGAWDTQYF,TGTGCCAGCAGCTTTAGCGGGGGGGCCTGGGATACGCAGTATTTT
TRBD1,TRBV3-1/TRBV3-2,TRBJ1-6,.,CASSQVDRGPLHF,TGTGCCAGCAGCCAAGTGGACAGGGGACCCCTCCACTTT
.,TRBV11-2,TRBJ2-1,few,CASSLGLAEYNEQFF,TGTGCCAGCAGCTTAGGATTAGCGGAGTACAATGAGCAGTTCTTC
TRBD1,TRBV5-1,TRBJ1-1,.,CASTKGQQTTEAFF,TGCGCCAGCACCAAGGGACAGCAGACCACTGAAGCTTTCTTT
TRBD2,TRBV20-1,TRBJ2-1,.,CSASRLAGVSEQFF,TGCAGTGCTAGTCGTCTAGCGGGAGTTTCTGAGCAGTTCTTC
.,TRBV19,TRBJ1-2,once,CASITGNYGYTF,TGTGCCAGCATAACAGGAAACTATGGCTACACCTTC
TRBD2,TRBV11-2,TRBJ2-5,.,CASSLAGARGETQYF,TGTGCCAGCAGCCTAGCGGGAGCGCGGGGAGAGACCCAGTACTTC